This passage covers 12 T cell receptor beta chains from one sample sequenced in a study of OX40 agonist ivuxolimab in advanced cancers. The library came from the immunoSEQ multiplex PCR assay. This immuneACCESS table, as held by TCRdb, lists in-frame sequences with V and J called but not all clones. Of the missing ones, under half trace to an unresolved V gene in checked studies; the others have no known cause. This sample gives around 100,000 clones in total; roughly nine tenths of them show up just once. The top ten clonotypes cover more than 5% of the sample. The sample consisted of CD4+ or CD8+ T cells sorted from blood, taken in a trial of the OX40 agonist ivuxolimab. These TCRs come from an adult with an advanced solid tumor such as melanoma, head and neck, liver or kidney cancer.

This clone was recorded only once. This chain uses TRBV27 with TRBJ2-7; 8 nucleotides agree with TRBD2. This CDR3 region has 13 residues. J was trimmed by 5 bases and V by 3 bases; bases with no gene match: 3. Per germline, CDR1 MNHEY and CDR2 SMNVEV (reference sequence). CDR3 sequence reads: CASSFPGRDEQYF. CDR3 nucleotides: TGTGCCAGCAGTTTTCCCGGGAGGGACGAGCAGTACTTC.

The chain uses TRBV6-1 and TRBJ2-7, with D perhaps assigned TRBD1 or TRBD2 (5 bases each). The CDR3 is made up of 14 amino acids. V was trimmed by 5 bases and J by 2 bases, leaving 13 bases between them. Germline V lookup: CDR1 MNHNS, CDR2 SASEGT. CDR3 DNA sequence: TGTGCCAGCAGTCTATGGGACCCCCCCTACGAGCAGTACTTC. As protein: CASSLWDPPYEQYF.

This chain links TRBV6-1 with TRBJ2-2; D remains unclear. The V gene's germline CDR1 is MNHNS and CDR2 SASEGT. The CDR3 runs 14 residues. V dropped 2 bases and J dropped 1 base, with 5 bases sitting between them. CDR3 coding DNA: TGTGCCAGCAGTGAACAGGAGAACACCGGGGAGCTGTTTTTT. Protein product: CASSEQENTGELFF.

The chain recombines TRBV10-3 with TRBJ1-1, with 12 bases lining up with TRBD1. This CDR3 is built from 17 residues. V shed 6 bases, J shed 2 bases, and the junction held 10 bases outside the gene matches. Per the germline V gene, CDR1 is ENHRY and CDR2 is SYGVKD. In DNA form, the CDR3 reads TGTGCCATCAGACCCGGGACAGGGGGCGGGGGAAACACTGAAGCTTTCTTT. Protein sequence: CAIRPGTGGGGNTEAFF.

This clone has a single count. V gene TRBV27 combines with J gene TRBJ2-2, with a weak D call TRBD1 (5 bases). CDR1 MNHEY and CDR2 SMNVEV come from the germline V gene (reference sequence). V was cut by 3 bases and J by 5 bases, with 16 bases left in between. The CDR3 has 16 amino acids. CDR3: CASSFISLRQTGELFF. As DNA, the CDR3 is TGTGCCAGCAGTTTCATATCCCTCCGACAGACCGGGGAGCTGTTTTTT.

The chain joins TRBV11-2 to TRBJ1-1; D is possibly TRBD1 (6 bases). The germline V and J ends were trimmed by 1 base and 5 bases, with 8 bases remaining between them. Germline V gene lookup returns CDR1 SGHAT and CDR2 FQNNGV. CDR3 size: 13 residues. In nucleotides, the CDR3 is TGTGCCAGCAGCTTAGGCAGGGGTACTGAAGCTTTCTTT. Amino acids: CASSLGRGTEAFF.

The J gene is TRBJ2-1, the V gene TRBV7-2; 11 bases agree with TRBD2. Germline-derived CDR1 and CDR2 are SGHTA and FQGNSA. J was trimmed by 9 bases and V by 1 base; bases with no gene match: 5. The CDR3 contains 15 residues. Here the CDR3 DNA reads TGTGCCAGCAGCTTAGGGCTAGCGGGAGGAGGTGAGCAGTTCTTC. It specifies CASSLGLAGGGEQFF.

The count of this clone is one. The gene calls are TRBV7-2 and TRBJ2-5; TRBD2 agrees at 15 bases. Unmatched junction bases numbered 11, after V lost 8 bases and J lost 4 bases. The CDR3 extends over 17 amino acids. Germline values: CDR1 SGHTA, CDR2 FQGNSA. The CDR3 DNA sequence: TGTGCCAGCGGCTCCGGACTAGCGGGAGGGCCAGGAGAGACCCAGTACTTC. As protein: CASGSGLAGGPGETQYF. The complete variable domain, with remaining parts taken from reference TRBV7-2 and TRBJ2-5, reads GAGVSQSPSNKVTEKGKDVELRCDPISGHTALYWYRQSLGQGLEFLIYFQGNSAPDKSGLPSDRFSAERTGGSVSTLTIQRTQQEDSAVYLCASGSGLAGGPGETQYFGPGTRLLVL.

The chain uses TRBV6-1 and TRBJ1-1, with D hard to call. CDR1 MNHNS and CDR2 SASEGT come from the germline V gene. The CDR3 covers 15 residues. V dropped 3 bases and J dropped 2 bases, with 13 bases sitting between them. The CDR3 DNA reads as TGTGCCAGCAGTGAGGGGAGGGTTGTAAACACTGAAGCTTTCTTT. Residues: CASSEGRVVNTEAFF.

The chain links TRBV11-3 to TRBJ1-1, with D hard to call. This CDR3 spans 15 amino acids. V lost 5 bases and J lost 1, with 14 bases in between. The V gene's germline CDR1 is SGHNT and CDR2 YENEEA. CDR3 protein: CASSGGLGENTEAFF. The CDR3, as DNA: TGTGCCAGCAGCGGAGGCCTAGGTGAGAACACTGAAGCTTTCTTT.

This sequence joins TRBV5-1 and TRBJ2-3; the match to TRBD1 covers 9 bases. Germline-derived CDR1 and CDR2 are SGHRS and YFSETQ. V dropped 1 base and J dropped 4; count of bases not matched to a gene: 10. The CDR3 spans 17 residues. The chain's CDR3 is CASSLTRQGEGPDTQYF. The CDR3 nucleotides read TGCGCCAGCAGCTTGACAAGACAGGGGGAAGGCCCAGATACGCAGTATTTT.

This clone was seen only once. The rearrangement uses TRBV4-2 and TRBJ2-7; 9 bases match TRBD2. CDR1 LGHNA and CDR2 YNFKEQ come from the germline V gene. This CDR3 comprises 19 residues. The junction had 22 bases not matched to a gene; V was cut back by 4 bases and J by 6 bases. CDR3 in DNA: TGTGCCAGCAGCCGGACCCATAATGGCGGGGGGGCAATAGCGGTCGAGCAGTACTTC. Protein: CASSRTHNGGGAIAVEQYF.